The TCR beta chain under discussion was sequenced for a study of Ad26.COV2.S vaccination and SARS-CoV-2 variants. Data came from immunoSEQ multiplex PCR; TCRdb stores just in-frame clones and leaves some out. Of roughly 450,000 clones in the sample, about nine tenths were seen once. This CDR3 region has 11 residues. The germline V and J ends were trimmed by 6 bases and 8 bases, with 8 bases remaining between them. Germline loops: CDR1 MNHEY, CDR2 SVGEGT. A word on this clone: Its antigen is not known.

Study-level points and caveats: While placebo recipients had lower spike-specific TCR breadth, vaccine recipients had more.

As for treatment: some 20 received Ad26.COV2.S at low or high dose, single or two shots; several received placebo; per-sample allocation not given. Specimen acquisition occurred on day 63 following the initial vaccine or placebo injection. The chain carries TRBV6-2 or TRBV6-3 and TRBJ2-1; unclear D gene. This specimen was peripheral blood, taken in a trial of Ad26.COV2.S vaccine versus placebo. This receptor was obtained from a person aged 18 to 59 who received the Ad26.COV2.S COVID-19 vaccine or a placebo. Here the CDR3 reads CASSPGHEQFF. The CDR3 DNA sequence: TGTGCCAGCAGCCCAGGACATGAGCAGTTCTTC.